The rows below give T cell receptor beta chains drawn from one sample of a study of T cell responses to AZD1222 COVID-19 vaccine. Clones were read by immunoSEQ multiplex PCR, and TCRdb kept only the in-frame ones, dropping some. The data show some 140,000 clones, with over 85% seen just once and approximately 17% held by the top ten. The specimen comprised peripheral blood, sampled on day 0 of AZD1222 vaccination. The source of these receptors is an adult in good health. The CDR3 runs from the conserved cysteine through the conserved F or W. D genes are given only for firm matches. Clone size, where shown, is once, few, many, or a class for clones that have expanded.

d_gene: -; j_gene: TRBJ2-6; v_gene: TRBV29-1; abundance: -; len: 15; CDR3nt: TGCAGCGTTCGAAGCGGTAGCTCTGGGGCCAACGTCCTGACTTTC; CDR3aa: CSVRSGSSGANVLTF
d_gene: -; j_gene: TRBJ2-2; v_gene: TRBV7-8; abundance: -; len: 14; CDR3nt: TGTGCCAGCAGCTTAGTGACTAACACCGGGGAGCTGTTTTTT; CDR3aa: CASSLVTNTGELFF
d_gene: TRBD1; j_gene: TRBJ1-1; v_gene: TRBV24-1; abundance: -; len: 15; CDR3nt: TGTGCCACCAGTGGGACAGGAAATATGAACACTGAAGCTTTCTTT; CDR3aa: CATSGTGNMNTEAFF
d_gene: -; j_gene: TRBJ1-3; v_gene: TRBV5-6; abundance: -; len: 16; CDR3nt: TGTGCCAGCAGCTTCATGGGTCGGAGCTCTGGAAACACCATATATTTT; CDR3aa: CASSFMGRSSGNTIYF
d_gene: -; j_gene: TRBJ2-5; v_gene: TRBV27; abundance: -; len: 17; CDR3nt: TGTGCCAGGTGGAGGAGGGGAGGTAGTTTCTTCGTCGAGACCCAGTACTTC; CDR3aa: CARWRRGGSFFVETQYF
d_gene: -; j_gene: TRBJ2-7; v_gene: TRBV11-3; abundance: -; len: 12; CDR3nt: TGTGCCAGCAGAAAAGAAGTCCACGAGCAGTACTTC; CDR3aa: CASRKEVHEQYF
d_gene: -; j_gene: TRBJ1-2; v_gene: TRBV28; abundance: -; len: 16; CDR3nt: TGTGCCAGCAGTTTAACCGGGGCGCAGTTTTTCTATGGCTACACCTTC; CDR3aa: CASSLTGAQFFYGYTF
d_gene: -; j_gene: TRBJ1-4; v_gene: TRBV25-1; abundance: -; len: 14; CDR3nt: TGTGCCAGCAGTGTAACCGGTGGGAATGAAAAACTGTTTTTT; CDR3aa: CASSVTGGNEKLFF
d_gene: -; j_gene: TRBJ2-7; v_gene: TRBV6-5; abundance: -; len: 12; CDR3nt: TGTGCCACCGGACAGTCCTCCTACGAGCAGTACTTC; CDR3aa: CATGQSSYEQYF
d_gene: -; j_gene: TRBJ2-5; v_gene: TRBV25-1; abundance: -; len: 13; CDR3nt: TGTGCCAGCAGTGAAGACACCTCGGAGACCCAGTACTTC; CDR3aa: CASSEDTSETQYF
d_gene: -; j_gene: TRBJ2-7; v_gene: TRBV27; abundance: -; len: 14; CDR3nt: TGTGCCAGCACCCCTCCGGGCCTGGGCCACGAGCAGTACTTC; CDR3aa: CASTPPGLGHEQYF
d_gene: TRBD1; j_gene: TRBJ1-2; v_gene: TRBV6-5; abundance: once; len: 12; CDR3nt: TGTGCCAGCAGTCCGGGACAGGGCCGCTACACCTTC; CDR3aa: CASSPGQGRYTF
d_gene: -; j_gene: TRBJ1-3; v_gene: TRBV30; abundance: once; len: 12; CDR3nt: TGTGCCTGGACGGGCTCTGGAAACACCATATATTTT; CDR3aa: CAWTGSGNTIYF
d_gene: TRBD1; j_gene: TRBJ2-2; v_gene: TRBV10-3; abundance: -; len: 15; CDR3nt: TGTGCCATCAGAGAGGGACAGGGGGGTCCCGGGGAGCTGTTTTTT; CDR3aa: CAIREGQGGPGELFF
d_gene: -; j_gene: TRBJ2-7; v_gene: TRBV29-1; abundance: -; len: 11; CDR3nt: TGCAGCGTTGAAGATTACCACGAGCAGTACTTC; CDR3aa: CSVEDYHEQYF
d_gene: TRBD2; j_gene: TRBJ2-3; v_gene: TRBV5-4; abundance: -; len: 16; CDR3nt: TGTGCCAGCAGCGCGACTAGCGGTACCCCGGGAGATACGCAGTATTTT; CDR3aa: CASSATSGTPGDTQYF
d_gene: -; j_gene: TRBJ1-6; v_gene: TRBV18; abundance: -; len: 15; CDR3nt: TGTGCCAGCTCACCCCTGGGTGTTTCGAGTTCACCCCTCCACTTT; CDR3aa: CASSPLGVSSSPLHF
d_gene: TRBD2; j_gene: TRBJ2-1; v_gene: TRBV9; abundance: once; len: 14; CDR3nt: TGTGCCAGCAGCCTTACCCCGGGCGGGAGTGAGCAGTTCTTC; CDR3aa: CASSLTPGGSEQFF
d_gene: TRBD2; j_gene: TRBJ2-1; v_gene: TRBV19; abundance: -; len: 16; CDR3nt: TGTGCCAGTAATCCGGGGGGACTTTCCAATTACAATGAGCAGTTCTTC; CDR3aa: CASNPGGLSNYNEQFF
d_gene: -; j_gene: TRBJ1-1; v_gene: TRBV7-8; abundance: -; len: 14; CDR3nt: TGTGCCAGCAGCGCGGGGAACAGGGACCCTGAAGCTTTCTTT; CDR3aa: CASSAGNRDPEAFF
d_gene: -; j_gene: TRBJ1-5; v_gene: TRBV10-3; abundance: many; len: 16; CDR3nt: TGTGCCATCAGCCCAGGGTTAGGCAGTCGCAATCAGCCCCAGCATTTT; CDR3aa: CAISPGLGSRNQPQHF
d_gene: -; j_gene: TRBJ1-2; v_gene: TRBV29-1; abundance: -; len: 14; CDR3nt: TGCAGCGTTGTGAAGAGAACGACGAACTATGGCTACACCTTC; CDR3aa: CSVVKRTTNYGYTF
d_gene: -; j_gene: TRBJ2-5; v_gene: TRBV6-5; abundance: -; len: 13; CDR3nt: TGTGCCAGCAGTCCGTCCAGGGTGGAGACCCAGTACTTC; CDR3aa: CASSPSRVETQYF
d_gene: TRBD2; j_gene: TRBJ2-3; v_gene: TRBV5-4; abundance: -; len: 16; CDR3nt: TGTGCCAGCAGCTGGGGCGCCCCGGGGGGTGGATATACGCAGTATTTT; CDR3aa: CASSWGAPGGGYTQYF
d_gene: -; j_gene: TRBJ2-7; v_gene: TRBV28; abundance: -; len: 15; CDR3nt: TGTGCCAGCAGTCTAGGGGAGCTGTCAGGGTACGAGCAGTACTTC; CDR3aa: CASSLGELSGYEQYF
d_gene: -; j_gene: TRBJ1-3; v_gene: TRBV7-9; abundance: -; len: 14; CDR3nt: TGTGCCAGCAGCTTTTCTAGGAACTTAGACACCATATATTTT; CDR3aa: CASSFSRNLDTIYF
d_gene: TRBD1; j_gene: TRBJ1-1; v_gene: TRBV5-1; abundance: -; len: 14; CDR3nt: TGCGCCAGCAGCTTGGGACAGGGGGAGGTCAAAGCTTTCTTT; CDR3aa: CASSLGQGEVKAFF
d_gene: TRBD1; j_gene: TRBJ2-5; v_gene: TRBV5-1; abundance: -; len: 15; CDR3nt: TGCGCCAGCAGCTTGGCCGGACAGGGACCAGAGACCCAGTACTTC; CDR3aa: CASSLAGQGPETQYF
d_gene: -; j_gene: TRBJ1-4; v_gene: TRBV6-1; abundance: -; len: 14; CDR3nt: TGTGCCAGCAGTGAATTAGGGAGGGGTGAAAAACTGTTTTTT; CDR3aa: CASSELGRGEKLFF
d_gene: -; j_gene: TRBJ1-6; v_gene: TRBV7-2; abundance: -; len: 13; CDR3nt: TGTGCCAGCAGCTTAAGGGTTAATTCACCCCTCCACTTT; CDR3aa: CASSLRVNSPLHF
d_gene: -; j_gene: TRBJ1-4; v_gene: TRBV4-3; abundance: -; len: 13; CDR3nt: TGCGCCAGCAGCCAAGTAGGCTGGGACCGACTGTTTTTT; CDR3aa: CASSQVGWDRLFF
d_gene: -; j_gene: TRBJ1-1; v_gene: TRBV5-4; abundance: -; len: 14; CDR3nt: TGTGCCAGCAGCTTTGCGGACAGGAACACTGAAGCTTTCTTT; CDR3aa: CASSFADRNTEAFF
d_gene: -; j_gene: TRBJ1-5; v_gene: TRBV6-6; abundance: -; len: 14; CDR3nt: TGTGCCAGCAGTCCCGGGGGAAGCAATCAGCCCCAGCATTTT; CDR3aa: CASSPGGSNQPQHF
d_gene: -; j_gene: TRBJ1-1; v_gene: TRBV27; abundance: -; len: 14; CDR3nt: TGTGCCACCCAAAGGGGGGGCGCGACGACTGAAGCTTTCTTT; CDR3aa: CATQRGGATTEAFF
d_gene: -; j_gene: TRBJ1-1; v_gene: TRBV25-1; abundance: -; len: 15; CDR3nt: TGTGCCAGCAGTGAAGTGGGGGCGCGTAACACTGAAGCTTTCTTT; CDR3aa: CASSEVGARNTEAFF
d_gene: -; j_gene: TRBJ2-3; v_gene: TRBV19; abundance: -; len: 17; CDR3nt: TGTGCCAGTAGTACACTTACGGGACTGCATCTTAGCCCTTCGCAGTATTTT; CDR3aa: CASSTLTGLHLSPSQYF
d_gene: -; j_gene: TRBJ1-2; v_gene: TRBV6-5; abundance: -; len: 13; CDR3nt: TGTGCCAGCAGTTACGGACCGAACTATGGCTACACCTTC; CDR3aa: CASSYGPNYGYTF
d_gene: -; j_gene: TRBJ2-1; v_gene: TRBV7-2; abundance: -; len: 15; CDR3nt: TGTGCCAGCAGCTTAGCGACTAGCTCCTACAATGAGCAGTTCTTC; CDR3aa: CASSLATSSYNEQFF
d_gene: -; j_gene: TRBJ2-7; v_gene: TRBV6-5; abundance: -; len: 13; CDR3nt: TGTGCCAGCAGTAGGGACCCCCTCTACGAGCAGTACTTC; CDR3aa: CASSRDPLYEQYF
d_gene: -; j_gene: TRBJ1-2; v_gene: TRBV7-3; abundance: -; len: 13; CDR3nt: TGTGCCAGCAGCTTAAACCCCCTAGGAGGCTACACCTTC; CDR3aa: CASSLNPLGGYTF
d_gene: -; j_gene: TRBJ1-2; v_gene: TRBV5-6; abundance: -; len: 14; CDR3nt: TGTGCCAGCAGCTTGGGTGGGACGGACTATGGCTACACCTTC; CDR3aa: CASSLGGTDYGYTF
d_gene: TRBD2; j_gene: TRBJ2-3; v_gene: TRBV5-3; abundance: once; len: 19; CDR3nt: TGTGCCAGAAGCTTGGCAATTAGTAGACTAGCGGGAACGAGGGATACGCAGTATTTT; CDR3aa: CARSLAISRLAGTRDTQYF
d_gene: -; j_gene: TRBJ1-1; v_gene: TRBV6-2/TRBV6-3; abundance: -; len: 14; CDR3nt: TGTGCCAGCAGTTACTGGCCCTACAGGTATGAAGCTTTCTTT; CDR3aa: CASSYWPYRYEAFF
d_gene: -; j_gene: TRBJ2-5; v_gene: TRBV30; abundance: many; len: 13; CDR3nt: TGTGCCTGGAGTGCCCGGGTAGGAGAGACCCAGTACTTC; CDR3aa: CAWSARVGETQYF
d_gene: TRBD1; j_gene: TRBJ2-7; v_gene: TRBV19; abundance: once; len: 14; CDR3nt: TGTGCCAGTAGTATCGGACAGGCTTACTCCGAGCAGTACTTC; CDR3aa: CASSIGQAYSEQYF
d_gene: -; j_gene: TRBJ2-5; v_gene: TRBV11-2; abundance: -; len: 14; CDR3nt: TGTGCCAGCAGCTTAGCCGGGTTGCCAGAGACCCAGTACTTC; CDR3aa: CASSLAGLPETQYF
d_gene: TRBD2; j_gene: TRBJ2-1; v_gene: TRBV10-2; abundance: -; len: 18; CDR3nt: TGCGCCAGCAGTGTCGGGACTAGCGGGGGGGCGTACTACAATGAGCAGTTCTTC; CDR3aa: CASSVGTSGGAYYNEQFF
d_gene: -; j_gene: TRBJ1-2; v_gene: TRBV28; abundance: -; len: 14; CDR3nt: TGTGCCAGCAGTCCAAGGCCCTCGAACTATGGCTACACCTTC; CDR3aa: CASSPRPSNYGYTF
d_gene: -; j_gene: TRBJ1-2; v_gene: TRBV30; abundance: -; len: 12; CDR3nt: TGTGCCTGGGCTGGGGGTAGGTTTGGCTACACCTTC; CDR3aa: CAWAGGRFGYTF
d_gene: TRBD1; j_gene: TRBJ1-2; v_gene: TRBV27; abundance: -; len: 18; CDR3nt: TGTGCCAGCAGATCGCTTGGGACAGGGGGCCCAGGTCTCTATGGCTACACCTTC; CDR3aa: CASRSLGTGGPGLYGYTF
d_gene: TRBD1; j_gene: TRBJ1-1; v_gene: TRBV2; abundance: -; len: 12; CDR3nt: TGTGCCAGCAGTTACCGACAGGGTGAAGCTTTCTTT; CDR3aa: CASSYRQGEAFF
d_gene: TRBD2; j_gene: TRBJ2-3; v_gene: TRBV6-1; abundance: -; len: 15; CDR3nt: TGTGCCAGCAGTGAGGCAGCGGGAGGGGCAGATACGCAGTATTTT; CDR3aa: CASSEAAGGADTQYF
d_gene: -; j_gene: TRBJ1-1; v_gene: TRBV30; abundance: -; len: 15; CDR3nt: TGTGCCTGGAGTTCACTCCCGGGCTGGAACACTGAAGCTTTCTTT; CDR3aa: CAWSSLPGWNTEAFF
d_gene: -; j_gene: TRBJ2-1; v_gene: TRBV9; abundance: -; len: 13; CDR3nt: TGTGCCAGCAGCGTGTATGGGCTCCCTGAGCAGTTCTTC; CDR3aa: CASSVYGLPEQFF
d_gene: -; j_gene: TRBJ2-5; v_gene: TRBV7-8; abundance: -; len: 18; CDR3nt: TGTGCCAGCAGCTTAGGACTCCAGAGGCTAGCGCCCCAAGAGACCCAGTACTTC; CDR3aa: CASSLGLQRLAPQETQYF
d_gene: -; j_gene: TRBJ1-4; v_gene: TRBV5-1; abundance: -; len: 15; CDR3nt: TGCGCCAGCAGCTACCGACAGAGCGGGGATGAAAAACTGTTTTTT; CDR3aa: CASSYRQSGDEKLFF